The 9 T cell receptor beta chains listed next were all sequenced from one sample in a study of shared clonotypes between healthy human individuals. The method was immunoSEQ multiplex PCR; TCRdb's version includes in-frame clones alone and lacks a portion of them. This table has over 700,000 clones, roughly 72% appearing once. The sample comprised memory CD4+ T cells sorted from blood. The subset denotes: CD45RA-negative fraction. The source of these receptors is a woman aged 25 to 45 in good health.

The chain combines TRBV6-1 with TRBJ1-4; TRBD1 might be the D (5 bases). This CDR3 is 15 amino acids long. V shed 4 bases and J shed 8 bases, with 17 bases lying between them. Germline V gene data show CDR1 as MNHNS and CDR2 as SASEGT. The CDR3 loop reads CASSAYRAQGEKLFF. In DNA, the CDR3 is TGTGCCAGCAGTGCTTACCGGGCCCAGGGCGAAAAACTGTTTTTT.

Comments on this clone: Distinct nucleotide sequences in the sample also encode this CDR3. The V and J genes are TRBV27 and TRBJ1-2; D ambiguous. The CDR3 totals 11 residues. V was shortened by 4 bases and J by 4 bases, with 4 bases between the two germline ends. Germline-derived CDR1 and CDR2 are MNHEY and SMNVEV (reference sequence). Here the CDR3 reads CASSSGYGYTF. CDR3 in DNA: TGTGCCAGCAGTTCGGGCTATGGCTACACCTTC.

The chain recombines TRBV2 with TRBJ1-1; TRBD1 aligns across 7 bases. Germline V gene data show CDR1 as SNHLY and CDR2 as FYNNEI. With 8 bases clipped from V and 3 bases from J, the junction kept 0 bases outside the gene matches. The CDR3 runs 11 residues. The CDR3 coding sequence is TGTGCCAGCCAGGGGGACACTGAAGCTTTCTTT. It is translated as CASQGDTEAFF.

This chain's CDR3 is CASSLRLAGDLDEQFF. CDR3 sequence (DNA): TGTGCCAGCAGCCTAAGACTAGCGGGAGACCTCGATGAGCAGTTCTTC. The chain carries TRBV7-7 and TRBJ2-1; 12 nucleotides align to TRBD2. With V trimmed by 5 bases and J by 8 bases, 10 bases remained unmatched. There are 16 residues in the CDR3. Germline V gene data show CDR1 as SSHAT and CDR2 as FNYEAQ (reference sequence).

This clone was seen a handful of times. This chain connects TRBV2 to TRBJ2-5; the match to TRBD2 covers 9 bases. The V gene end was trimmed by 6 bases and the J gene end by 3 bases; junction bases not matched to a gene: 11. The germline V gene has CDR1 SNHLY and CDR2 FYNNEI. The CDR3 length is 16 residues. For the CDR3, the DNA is TGTGCCAGCAGCCCCACGGTGGCGGGAGGGAAAGAGACCCAGTACTTC. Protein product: CASSPTVAGGKETQYF.

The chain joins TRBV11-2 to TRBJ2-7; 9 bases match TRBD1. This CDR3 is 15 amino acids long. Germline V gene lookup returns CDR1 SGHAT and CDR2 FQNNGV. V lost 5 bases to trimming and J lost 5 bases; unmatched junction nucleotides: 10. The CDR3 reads CASSAPGQGLHEQYF. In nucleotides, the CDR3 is TGTGCCAGCAGCGCCCCGGGACAGGGTCTTCACGAGCAGTACTTC.

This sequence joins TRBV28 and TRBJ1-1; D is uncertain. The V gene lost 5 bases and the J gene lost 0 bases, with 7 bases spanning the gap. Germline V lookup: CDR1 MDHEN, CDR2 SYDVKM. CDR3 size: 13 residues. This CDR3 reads CASSASLNTEAFF. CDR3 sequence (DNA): TGTGCCAGCAGTGCTTCCCTGAACACTGAAGCTTTCTTT.

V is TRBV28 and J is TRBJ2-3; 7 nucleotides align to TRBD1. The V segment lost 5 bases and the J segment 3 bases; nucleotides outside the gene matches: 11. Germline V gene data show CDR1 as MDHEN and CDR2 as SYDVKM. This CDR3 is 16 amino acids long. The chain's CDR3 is CASSPRQGVRTDTQYF. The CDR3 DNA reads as TGTGCCAGCAGTCCGAGACAGGGTGTCCGGACAGATACGCAGTATTTT.

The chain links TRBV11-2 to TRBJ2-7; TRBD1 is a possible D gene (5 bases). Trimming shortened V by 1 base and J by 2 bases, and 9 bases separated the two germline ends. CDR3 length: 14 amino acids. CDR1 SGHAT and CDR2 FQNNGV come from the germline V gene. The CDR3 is CASSLGTGPYEQYF. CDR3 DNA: TGTGCCAGCAGCTTAGGTACAGGCCCCTACGAGCAGTACTTC.